This TCR beta chain comes out of a study of T-cell reconstitution after alpha-beta-depleted transplantation in children (dated by TCRdb to between 2015 and 2016). At the level of the whole study: Using TCR repertoire profiling, the study quantitatively followed how T-cell immune reconstitution unfolded in children after TCRalphabeta/CD19-depleted allogeneic hematopoietic cell transplantation. Beyond this particular receptor, the publication reports: In some patients, the high TCRbeta diversity seen at day 60 was put down to recipient T cells and intrathymic progenitors that had survived conditioning. Over the following months the frequencies of hyperexpanded clones went down, and after one year T-cell counts and TCRbeta diversity were mostly credited to newly produced T cells. Apparently early alphabetaT-cell count recovery about two months after transplant reportedly relied on only several hundred rapidly expanded clones derived from non-depleted graft cells.

A word on this clonotype: Its cognate antigen has yet to be identified. One base away there is no much larger clone; base qualities are not given.

Preparation of the library involved PCR. Sequencing was carried out with an Illumina HiSeq 2500. To normalize quantification of the TCRbeta repertoire, the TCR libraries were built with molecular barcoding that relied on unique molecular identifiers. TCRdb reprocessed the public reads (quality trimming at Q25 with fastp, clone calling with MiXCR) and kept in-frame beta chains. Every entry covers one CDR3 protein and lists the most common genes and DNA from its rows. The sample contains around 420,000 distinct CDR3 sequences, roughly 15% of them found a single time. Jointly, the top ten make up approximately 29% of the sample. CDR1 and CDR2, looked up from the germline V gene, are SQVTM and ANQGSEA. V lost 3 bases and J lost 3 bases, and the count of bases not matched to a germline gene is 5. Measured from the cysteine to the phenylalanine, the CDR3 is 14 residues long. Kept here is only the CDR3 DNA, which spans 42 bases and is read in frame from base 1.

Per the publication, the treatment or condition label means: allogeneic hematopoietic cell transplantation with graft depleted of TCRalphabeta T cells and CD19 B cells. Transplant recipients were children who received TCRalphabeta/CD19-depleted allogeneic hematopoietic cell grafts. Recombination linked TRBV29-1 to TRBJ2-3, and 8 junction bases match TRBD1. The sample consisted of PBMCs, mostly from graft donor cells, taken 360 days after TCRalphabeta/CD19-depleted stem cell transplant. This receptor was identified in a boy in the first two years of life who had a stem cell transplant for Wiskott-Aldrich syndrome, so the T cells may come from the graft donor. The CDR3 is CSVDRDRITDTQYF. The sequenced DNA: TGCAGCGTTGACCGGGACAGGATTACAGATACGCAGTATTTT.